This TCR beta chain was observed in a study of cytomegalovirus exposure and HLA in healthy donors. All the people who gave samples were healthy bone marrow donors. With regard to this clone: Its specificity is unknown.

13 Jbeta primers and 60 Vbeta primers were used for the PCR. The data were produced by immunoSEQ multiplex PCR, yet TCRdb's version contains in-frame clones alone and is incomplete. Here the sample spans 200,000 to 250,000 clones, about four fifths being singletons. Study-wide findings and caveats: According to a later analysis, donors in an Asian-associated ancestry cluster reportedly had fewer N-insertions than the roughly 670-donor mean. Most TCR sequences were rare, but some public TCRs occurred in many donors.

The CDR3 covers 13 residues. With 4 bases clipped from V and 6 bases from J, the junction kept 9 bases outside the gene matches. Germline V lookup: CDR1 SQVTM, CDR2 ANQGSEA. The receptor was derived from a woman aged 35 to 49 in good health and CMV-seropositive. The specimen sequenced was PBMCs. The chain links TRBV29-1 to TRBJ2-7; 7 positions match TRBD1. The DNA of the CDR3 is TGCAGCGTTGCTGTGACAGGGTATGGCGAGCAGTACTTC. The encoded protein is CSVAVTGYGEQYF.